This TCR beta chain derives from a study of T-cell memory formation after mild COVID-19. At the level of the study: In these data, TCR clusters were largely donor specific. Study-wide results and limits: Memory sampled before infection contained some responding clones, suggesting cross-reactive memory joined. Shrinking CD4+ clones resided mostly in CM and EM, and CD8+ ones in EMRA.

Researchers used 5'RACE with constant-segment primers to make TCR alpha and TCR beta cDNA libraries that carry sample barcodes and UMIs. MiXCR, run by TCRdb on the 5' RACE reads, gives a single entry per CDR3 protein. The data show 350,000 or so distinct CDR3 sequences, 20% seen once. As to this clonotype: The antigen remains unidentified.

Input material: PBMCs or a T cell subset sorted from them (not recorded which). The TCR sequence derives from a young man who had mild COVID-19 (a few samples of this study predate the infection). Cell type and time point are not known.

This chain's CDR3 is CATAKRGGRYEQYV. As DNA, the CDR3 is TGTGCCACCGCGAAGCGGGGGGGCCGGTACGAGCAGTACGTC. V gene TRBV28 combines with J gene TRBJ2-7; 10 nucleotides match TRBD2. The germline gives CDR1 MDHEN, CDR2 SYDVKM. The CDR3 sequence is 14 residues long. J was trimmed by 4 bases and V by 10 bases; bases with no gene match: 10.